This T cell receptor beta chain is from a study of T-cell reconstitution after alpha-beta-depleted transplantation in children. The CDR3 runs to 14 residues. The V gene end was trimmed by 4 bases and the J gene end by 3 bases; junction bases not matched to a gene: 7. Germline V CDR1 and CDR2: DFQATT, SNEGSKA (reference sequence). Study-wide results and limits: Fresh T-cell production supplied most of the T-cell counts and diversity seen one year after transplant. Surviving recipient T cells and intrathymic progenitors accounted for some patients' high TCRbeta diversity at day 60. Reports say that about two months after transplant, the alpha-beta T cells came out of several hundred graft clones that had expanded.

Preparation of the TCRbeta library used unique molecular identifiers. Each CDR3 protein is one row after TCRdb ran MiXCR on the PCR reads. The table shows around 25,000 distinct CDR3 sequences, with 18% occurring only once. This clonotype was seen a few times. Antigen specificity is unknown. This TCR came from a male patient aged 2-15 years who had a stem cell transplant for acute lymphoblastic leukemia, so the T cells may come from the graft donor. Specimen: PBMCs, mostly from graft donor cells, collected 60 days after TCRalphabeta/CD19-depleted stem cell transplant. V is TRBV20-1 and J is TRBJ2-3; 7 bases fit TRBD2. For the CDR3, the DNA is TGCAGTGCTAAGGCCGAGCGGGGAACAGATACGCAGTATTTT. Protein product: CSAKAERGTDTQYF.